This TCR beta chain originates from a study of T cell responses to AZD1222 COVID-19 vaccine. As regards this clone: Antigen specificity is unknown.

Germline V gene lookup returns CDR1 SGHRS and CDR2 YFSETQ. The CDR3 has 13 amino acids. The V end lost 7 bases, the J end lost 1 base, and 11 bases lay between the germline ends. Produced via immunoSEQ multiplex PCR; TCRdb's table is partial and in-frame only. Among about 150,000 clones listed, 80% to 90% were seen once. General study results and limits: Across the whole spike, CD4 TCRs peaked at regions 160-218 and 743-854. Repertoires were obtained only post-peak T cell response. Baseline serology detected seropositivity in only 5 to 7 AZD1222 recipients. Reportedly, nearly half of unique spike TCRs recognized epitopes outside B.1.351/B.1.1.7 mutations.

This receptor was taken from an adult in good health. Specimen: peripheral blood, collected on day 0 of AZD1222 vaccination. This chain uses TRBV5-1 with TRBJ2-5, with a possible D match to TRBD1 (6 bases). In DNA form, the CDR3 reads TGCGCCAGCTCAGGACAGACCCAAGAGACCCAGTACTTC. Residues: CASSGQTQETQYF.